The source of this T cell receptor beta chain is a study of shared clonotypes between healthy human individuals. Study outcomes and limitations: Sorted-subset sequencing, rarefaction showed, was incomplete despite large depth. Among the subsets, naive ones generally showed larger estimated richness than memory ones.

On this clone: Its antigen is unidentified.

Naive CD8 cells comprised CD45RO-negative, CCR7-positively selected cells, excluding terminally differentiated effector memory CD45RA+ cells. Sequenced by immunoSEQ multiplex PCR; TCRdb stores in-frame clones only, minus some. The repertoire holds some 2,100,000 clones, with about 92% as singletons. Sequencing was done on a sample of naive CD8+ T cells from PBMCs. This sequence originates from a man aged 18 to 35 in good health. Some clones in this sample may be carry-over from other donors' samples.

DNA of the CDR3: TGTGCCAGCAGCCAACAAGGGTTTTCGAACACCATATATTTT. Its protein is CASSQQGFSNTIYF. The chain employs TRBV5-6 and TRBJ1-3; D is unclear. The ends were cut back, 4 bases at V and 7 bases at J, with 15 bases in the middle. In germline, CDR1 is SGHDT, CDR2 YYEEEE. The CDR3 has 14 residues.